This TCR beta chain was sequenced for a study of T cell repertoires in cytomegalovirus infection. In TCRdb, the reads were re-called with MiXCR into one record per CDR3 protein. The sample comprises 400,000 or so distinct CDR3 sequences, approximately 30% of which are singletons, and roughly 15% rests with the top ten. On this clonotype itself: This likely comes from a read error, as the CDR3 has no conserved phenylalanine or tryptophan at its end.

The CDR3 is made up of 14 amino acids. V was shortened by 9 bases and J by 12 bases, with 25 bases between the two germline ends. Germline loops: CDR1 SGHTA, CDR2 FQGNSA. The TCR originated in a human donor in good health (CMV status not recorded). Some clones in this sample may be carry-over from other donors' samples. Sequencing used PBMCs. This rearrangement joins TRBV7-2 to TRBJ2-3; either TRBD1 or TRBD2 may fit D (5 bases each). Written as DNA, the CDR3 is TGTGCCAGTTCCTATGAGGGGCCTAAAGATCCTCAGTATTGT. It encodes CASSYEGPKDPQYC.